This T cell receptor beta chain was identified in a study of blood T cell repertoires in COVID-19. In the original processing: Reference gene primer amplification gave estimated nucleated cell counts. Only in-frame clones appear in the TCRdb table, and some are missing; sequencing was by immunoSEQ multiplex PCR. For V, J and clone size, that table is used; D and trimming come from the DNA. The sample consists of 40,000 or so clones, 85% of them appearing once. The sample consisted of peripheral blood. This TCR was recovered from a man between 45 and 60 years old with active COVID-19.

CDR3 sequence reads: CASSPRGGTSLDTQYF. The CDR3 coding sequence is TGTGCCAGCAGCCCTAGAGGTGGGACTTCTCTGGATACGCAGTATTTT. The chain links TRBV7-8 to TRBJ2-3, with a weak D call TRBD2 (6 bases). The CDR3 length is 16 residues. Germline V gene sequence: CDR1 SGHVS, CDR2 FQNEAQ. Between the trimmed V and J ends, which lost 5 bases and 6 bases, there was a span of 21 bases.